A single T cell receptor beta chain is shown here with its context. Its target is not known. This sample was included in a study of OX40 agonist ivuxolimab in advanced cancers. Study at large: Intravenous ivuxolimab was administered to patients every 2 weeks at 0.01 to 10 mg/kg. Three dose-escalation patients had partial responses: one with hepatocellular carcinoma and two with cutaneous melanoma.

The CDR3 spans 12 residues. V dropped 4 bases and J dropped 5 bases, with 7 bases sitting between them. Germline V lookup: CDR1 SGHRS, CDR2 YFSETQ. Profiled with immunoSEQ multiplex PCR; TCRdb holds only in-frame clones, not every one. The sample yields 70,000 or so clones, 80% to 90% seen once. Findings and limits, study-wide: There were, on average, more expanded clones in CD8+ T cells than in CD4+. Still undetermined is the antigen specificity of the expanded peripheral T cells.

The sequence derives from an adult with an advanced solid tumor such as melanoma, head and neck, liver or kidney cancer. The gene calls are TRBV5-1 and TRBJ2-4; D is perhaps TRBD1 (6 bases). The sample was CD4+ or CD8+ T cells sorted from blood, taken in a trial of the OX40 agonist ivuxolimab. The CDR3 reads CASSTGQNIQYF. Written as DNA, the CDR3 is TGCGCCAGCAGCACAGGGCAAAACATTCAGTACTTC. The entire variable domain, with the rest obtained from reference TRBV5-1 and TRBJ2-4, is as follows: KAGVTQTPRYLIKTRGQQVTLSCSPISGHRSVSWYQQTPGQGLQFLFEYFSETQRNKGNFPGRFSGRQFSNSRSEMNVSTLELGDSALYLCASSTGQNIQYFGAGTRLSVL.